The clone carrying this TCR beta chain was found once. Its antigen is unknown. The sample is drawn from a study of OX40 agonist ivuxolimab in advanced cancers. Study background: Recorded diagnoses for dose-escalation patients were hepatocellular carcinoma, melanoma, renal cell or head and neck cancer. Study-wide results and caveats: Among the lowest peripheral clonal expansion occurred in 0.1-3.0 mg/kg partial responders. What antigens the expanded peripheral T cells recognized was never established. In CD8+ T cells, expanded clones were on average more numerous than in CD4+.

Per germline, CDR1 WSHSY and CDR2 SAAADI. Trimming cost V 7 bases and J 4 bases; bases outside gene matches: 4. The CDR3 covers 13 residues. Measured with immunoSEQ multiplex PCR; TCRdb has only the in-frame clones, and not every one. The table lists roughly 40,000 clones, around 92% of them singletons. This sequence joins TRBV10-2 and TRBJ1-5; 7 nucleotides align to TRBD1. The receptor comes from an adult with an advanced solid tumor such as melanoma, head and neck, liver or kidney cancer. Sequenced material: CD4+ or CD8+ T cells sorted from blood, taken in a trial of the OX40 agonist ivuxolimab. CDR3 sequence (DNA): TGCGCCAGCATGACAGGGCTAAATCAGCCCCAGCATTTT. Translation gives CASMTGLNQPQHF.